The source of this T cell receptor beta chain is a study of blood T cell repertoires in COVID-19. Looking at the study overall: The United States, Italy and Spain supplied acute and convalescent COVID-19 samples. The cDNA or gDNA used as material had been derived from T cells, B-cell-depleted T cells, or PBMCs.

As processed by the authors: Amplification with reference gene primers provided the estimates of nucleated cell counts. Sequenced by immunoSEQ multiplex PCR; TCRdb stores in-frame clones only, minus some. Clonal size and the V and J genes are those of that table, whereas D and trimming came from the DNA. The data contain over 200,000 clones, 85% to 90% of them singletons. The Seattle site enrolled patients during active infection and followed them longitudinally. The germline V gene encodes CDR1 GTSNPN and CDR2 SVGIG (reference sequence). The CDR3 is 13 residues long. The V end lost 1 base, the J end lost 5 bases, and 9 bases lay between the germline ends.

The sample comprised peripheral blood. This clonotype originated in a man aged 50 or older with COVID-19, enrolled during active disease. The V call is TRBV30, the J call TRBJ1-5; D is unclear. This chain's CDR3 is CAWSGGSHQPQHF. The CDR3 DNA reads TGTGCCTGGAGTGGAGGGAGTCATCAGCCCCAGCATTTT.